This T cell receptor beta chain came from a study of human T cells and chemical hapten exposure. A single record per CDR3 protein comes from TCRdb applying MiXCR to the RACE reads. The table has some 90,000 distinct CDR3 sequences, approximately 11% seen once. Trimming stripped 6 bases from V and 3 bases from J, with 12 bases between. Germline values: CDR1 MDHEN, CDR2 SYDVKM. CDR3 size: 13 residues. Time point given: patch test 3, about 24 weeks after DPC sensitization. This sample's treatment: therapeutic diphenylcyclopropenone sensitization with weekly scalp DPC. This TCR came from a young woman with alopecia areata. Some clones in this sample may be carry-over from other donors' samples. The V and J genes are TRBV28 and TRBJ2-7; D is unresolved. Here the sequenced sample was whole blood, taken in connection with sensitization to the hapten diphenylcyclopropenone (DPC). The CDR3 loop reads CASRSGSFYEQYF. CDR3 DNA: TGTGCCAGCAGGTCCGGCTCCTTCTACGAGCAGTACTTC.